The sequence of this T cell receptor beta chain was determined in a study of control samples from healthy donors and cancer patients. The CDR3 runs to 15 residues. Between the trimmed V and J ends, which lost 9 bases and 4 bases, there was a span of 19 bases. Germline CDR1 reads MDHEN; CDR2 reads SYDVKM. The protocol was immunoSEQ multiplex PCR, while the TCRdb copy is restricted to in-frame clones and leaves out a portion. This table holds about 120,000 clones, about 90% found once. The source material was blood. The sequence derives from a man between 18 and 35 years old in good health. V is TRBV28 and J is TRBJ1-3; tentatively, D is TRBD1 (6 bases). This CDR3 is CASLGWGALGNTIYF. For the CDR3, the DNA is TGTGCCAGTTTAGGATGGGGGGCGTTAGGAAACACCATATATTTT.